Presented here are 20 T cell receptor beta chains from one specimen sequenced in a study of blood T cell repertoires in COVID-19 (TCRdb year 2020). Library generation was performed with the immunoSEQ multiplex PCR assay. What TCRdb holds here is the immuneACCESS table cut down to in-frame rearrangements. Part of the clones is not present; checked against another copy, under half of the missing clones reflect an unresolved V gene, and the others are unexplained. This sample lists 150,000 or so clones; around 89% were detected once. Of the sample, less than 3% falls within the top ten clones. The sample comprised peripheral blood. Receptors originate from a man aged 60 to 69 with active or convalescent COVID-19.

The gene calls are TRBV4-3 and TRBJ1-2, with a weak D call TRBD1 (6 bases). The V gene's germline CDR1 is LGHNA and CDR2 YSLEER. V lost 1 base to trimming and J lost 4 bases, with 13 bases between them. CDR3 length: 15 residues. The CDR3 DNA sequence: TGCGCCAGCAGCCAAGCCTACAGGGATCTCTATGGCTACACCTTC. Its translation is CASSQAYRDLYGYTF.

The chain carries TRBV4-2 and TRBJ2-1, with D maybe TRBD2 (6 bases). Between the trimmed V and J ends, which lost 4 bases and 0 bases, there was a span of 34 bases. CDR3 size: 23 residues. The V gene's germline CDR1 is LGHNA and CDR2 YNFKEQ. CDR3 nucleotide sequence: TGTGCCAGCAGCCCCGCTACAGGAGGGGCCCCGAACAAGGAACCCAGCTCCTACAATGAGCAGTTCTTC. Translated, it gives CASSPATGGAPNKEPSSYNEQFF.

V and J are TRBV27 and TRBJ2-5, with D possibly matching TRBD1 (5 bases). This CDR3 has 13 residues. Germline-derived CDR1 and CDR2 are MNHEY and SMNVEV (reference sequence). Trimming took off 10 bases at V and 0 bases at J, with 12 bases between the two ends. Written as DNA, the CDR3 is TGTGCCACCATAGGACAAAACCAAGAGACCCAGTACTTC. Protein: CATIGQNQETQYF.

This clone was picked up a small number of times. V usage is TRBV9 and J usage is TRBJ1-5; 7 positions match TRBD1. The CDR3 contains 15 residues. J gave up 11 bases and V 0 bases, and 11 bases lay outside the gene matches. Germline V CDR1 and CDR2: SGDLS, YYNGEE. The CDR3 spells CASSVVVTGSVSQHF. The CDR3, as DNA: TGTGCCAGCAGCGTAGTGGTGACAGGGAGTGTGTCCCAGCATTTT.

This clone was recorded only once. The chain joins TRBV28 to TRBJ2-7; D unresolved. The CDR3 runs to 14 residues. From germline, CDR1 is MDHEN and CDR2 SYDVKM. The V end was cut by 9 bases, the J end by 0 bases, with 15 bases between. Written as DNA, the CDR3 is TGTGCCAGTATGAGTCGGTCGCTCTCCTACGAGCAGTACTTC. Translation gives CASMSRSLSYEQYF.

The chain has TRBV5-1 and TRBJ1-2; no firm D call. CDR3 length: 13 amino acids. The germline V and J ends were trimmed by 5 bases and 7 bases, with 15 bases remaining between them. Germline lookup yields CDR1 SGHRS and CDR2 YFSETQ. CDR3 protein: CASREAEGSGYTF. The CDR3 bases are TGCGCCAGCAGGGAGGCCGAGGGCAGTGGCTACACCTTC.

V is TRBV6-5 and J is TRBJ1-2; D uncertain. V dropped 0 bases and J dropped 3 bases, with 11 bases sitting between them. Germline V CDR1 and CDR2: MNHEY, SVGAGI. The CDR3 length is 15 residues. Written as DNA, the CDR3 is TGTGCCAGCAGTTACTCCTCCCGGGGTGACTATGGCTACACCTTC. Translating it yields CASSYSSRGDYGYTF.

The CDR3 DNA is TGCGCCAGCAGCTTGGGGTCGGCAGGGGTAAACACAGATACGCAGTATTTT. Protein product: CASSLGSAGVNTDTQYF. The V and J genes are TRBV5-1 and TRBJ2-3; D perhaps matches TRBD1 (6 bases). Deletions cut 0 bases from V and 2 bases from J, with 16 bases between. The length of the CDR3 is 17 residues. Germline-derived CDR1 and CDR2 are SGHRS and YFSETQ.

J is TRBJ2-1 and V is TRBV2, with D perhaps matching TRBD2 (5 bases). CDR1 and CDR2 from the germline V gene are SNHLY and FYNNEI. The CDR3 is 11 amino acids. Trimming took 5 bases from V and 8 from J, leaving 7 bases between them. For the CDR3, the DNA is TGTGCCAGCAGTCTAGCTTATGAGCAGTTCTTC. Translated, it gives CASSLAYEQFF. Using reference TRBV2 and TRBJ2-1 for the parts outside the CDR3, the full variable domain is EPEVTQTPSHQVTQMGQEVILRCVPISNHLYFYWYRQILGQKVEFLVSFYNNEISEKSEIFDDQFSVERPDGSNFTLKIRSTKLEDSAMYFCASSLAYEQFFGPGTRLTVL.

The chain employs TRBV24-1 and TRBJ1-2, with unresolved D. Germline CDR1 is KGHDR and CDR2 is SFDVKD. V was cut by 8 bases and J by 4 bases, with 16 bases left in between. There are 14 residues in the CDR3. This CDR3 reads CATTKEEVTYGYTF. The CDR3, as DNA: TGTGCCACCACGAAAGAAGAGGTTACCTATGGCTACACCTTC.

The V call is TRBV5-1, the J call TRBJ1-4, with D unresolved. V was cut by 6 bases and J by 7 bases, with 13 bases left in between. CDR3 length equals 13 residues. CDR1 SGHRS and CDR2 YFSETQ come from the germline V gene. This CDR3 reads CASTQTLGEKLFF. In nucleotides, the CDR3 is TGCGCCAGCACCCAAACGCTAGGTGAAAAACTGTTTTTT. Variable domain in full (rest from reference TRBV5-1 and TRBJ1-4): KAGVTQTPRYLIKTRGQQVTLSCSPISGHRSVSWYQQTPGQGLQFLFEYFSETQRNKGNFPGRFSGRQFSNSRSEMNVSTLELGDSALYLCASTQTLGEKLFFGSGTQLSVL.

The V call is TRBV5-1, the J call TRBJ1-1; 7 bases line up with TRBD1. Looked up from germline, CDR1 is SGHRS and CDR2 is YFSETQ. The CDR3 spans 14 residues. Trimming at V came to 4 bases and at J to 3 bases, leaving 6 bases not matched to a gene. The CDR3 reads CASSGATGYTEAFF. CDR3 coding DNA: TGCGCCAGCAGCGGTGCGACAGGGTACACTGAAGCTTTCTTT.

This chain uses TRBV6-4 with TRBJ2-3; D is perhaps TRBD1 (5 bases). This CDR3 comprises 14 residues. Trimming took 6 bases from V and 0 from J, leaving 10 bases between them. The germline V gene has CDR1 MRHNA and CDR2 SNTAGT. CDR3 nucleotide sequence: TGTGCCAGCAGCCCGACAGAAAGCACAGATACGCAGTATTTT. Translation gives CASSPTESTDTQYF.

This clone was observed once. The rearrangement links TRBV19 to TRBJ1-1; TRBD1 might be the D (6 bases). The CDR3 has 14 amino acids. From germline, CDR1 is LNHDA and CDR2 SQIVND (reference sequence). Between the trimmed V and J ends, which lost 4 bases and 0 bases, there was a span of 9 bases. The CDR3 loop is CASSNRALNTEAFF. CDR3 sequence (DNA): TGTGCCAGTAGTAACAGGGCCCTGAACACTGAAGCTTTCTTT.

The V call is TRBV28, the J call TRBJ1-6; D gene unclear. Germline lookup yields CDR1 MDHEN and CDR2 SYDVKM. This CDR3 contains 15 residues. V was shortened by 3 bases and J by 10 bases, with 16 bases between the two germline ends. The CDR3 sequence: CASSFSGSAPSPLHF. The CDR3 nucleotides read TGTGCCAGCAGTTTTTCAGGAAGTGCGCCATCACCCCTCCACTTT.

CDR3 amino acids: CASSIGQVSTDTQYF. CDR3 sequence (DNA): TGTGCCAGTAGTATAGGGCAGGTTAGCACAGATACGCAGTATTTT. V and J are TRBV19 and TRBJ2-3; D remains unclear. The CDR3 runs 15 residues. The V and J ends lost 1 base and 0 bases respectively, with 8 bases between them. Germline V gives CDR1 LNHDA, CDR2 SQIVND (reference sequence). The complete variable domain, with remaining parts taken from reference TRBV19 and TRBJ2-3, reads DGGITQSPKYLFRKEGQNVTLSCEQNLNHDAMYWYRQDPGQGLRLIYYSQIVNDFQKGDIAEGYSVSREKKESFPLTVTSAQKNPTAFYLCASSIGQVSTDTQYFGPGTRLTVL.

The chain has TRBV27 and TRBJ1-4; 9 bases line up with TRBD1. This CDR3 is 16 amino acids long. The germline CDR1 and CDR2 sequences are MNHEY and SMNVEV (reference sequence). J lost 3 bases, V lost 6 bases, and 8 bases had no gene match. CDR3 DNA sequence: TGTGCCAGCAGCCGGACAGGGGTGGGGGCTAATGAAAAACTGTTTTTT. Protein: CASSRTGVGANEKLFF.

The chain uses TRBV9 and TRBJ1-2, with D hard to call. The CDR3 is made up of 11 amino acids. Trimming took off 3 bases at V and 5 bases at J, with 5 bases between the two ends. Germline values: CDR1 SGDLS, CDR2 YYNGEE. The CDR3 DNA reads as TGTGCCAGCAGCGCCGGTTATGGCTACACCTTC. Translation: CASSAGYGYTF.

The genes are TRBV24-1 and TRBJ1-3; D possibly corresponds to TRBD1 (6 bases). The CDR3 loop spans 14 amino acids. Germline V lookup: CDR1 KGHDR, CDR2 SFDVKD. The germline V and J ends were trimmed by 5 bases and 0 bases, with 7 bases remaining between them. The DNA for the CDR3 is TGTGCCACCAGTGCGACAGGCTCTGGAAACACCATATATTTT. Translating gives CATSATGSGNTIYF.

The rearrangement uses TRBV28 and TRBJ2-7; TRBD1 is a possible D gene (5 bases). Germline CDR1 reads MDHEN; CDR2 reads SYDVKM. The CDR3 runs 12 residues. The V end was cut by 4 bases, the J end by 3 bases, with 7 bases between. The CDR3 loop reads CASSSDSYEQYF. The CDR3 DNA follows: TGTGCCAGCAGTTCCGACAGCTACGAGCAGTACTTC.